The 19 T cell receptor beta chains below were found in one sample sequenced in a study of blood T cell repertoires in COVID-19. Repertoires were generated with immunoSEQ multiplex PCR, while TCRdb's copy carries only in-frame clones and drops some. The sample holds approximately 140,000 clones; around 83% are singletons and the top ten take 8.5% to 10%. Sequencing was done on a sample of peripheral blood. The receptors were sampled from a man in his forties with active or convalescent COVID-19.

This rearrangement joins TRBV21-1 to TRBJ2-7; TRBD2, the D gene given by the table, was not confirmed from the DNA. TRBV21-1 is marked as a pseudogene. This CDR3 comprises 16 residues. DNA for the CDR3: TGTGCCAGCAGCAAACGGCGAACTACCTGTTCCTACGAGCAGTACTTC. Translated: CASSKRRTTCSYEQYF.

This clone occurred once. The chain joins TRBV7-2 to TRBJ2-3; 8 positions match TRBD2. CDR1 SGHTA and CDR2 FQGNSA come from the germline V gene. Trimming at V came to 5 bases and at J to 4 bases, leaving 5 bases not matched to a gene. This CDR3 is 14 amino acids long. The CDR3 region has the DNA TGTGCCAGCAGCCTGGGACTAGTCTCAGATACGCAGTATTTT. It specifies CASSLGLVSDTQYF.

The chain joins TRBV4-2 to TRBJ2-1; D ambiguous. This CDR3 has 14 amino acids. Per the germline V gene, CDR1 is LGHNA and CDR2 is YNFKEQ. Trimming pared 0 bases from V and 7 bases from J, leaving 10 bases between. The CDR3 loop reads CASSQDLAPNEQFF. The CDR3 DNA sequence: TGTGCCAGCAGCCAAGATTTGGCACCGAATGAGCAGTTCTTC.

This clone was detected once. This chain joins TRBV10-3 and TRBJ2-7; D call uncertain. The CDR3 consists of 13 residues. Trimming took off 7 bases at V and 2 bases at J, with 12 bases between the two ends. The germline CDR1 and CDR2 sequences are ENHRY and SYGVKD. As DNA, the CDR3 is TGTGCCATCACCGCAGACCGGGCCTACGAGCAGTACTTC. Translation: CAITADRAYEQYF.

The chain carries TRBV19 and TRBJ1-3; tentatively, D is TRBD1 (6 bases). V was cut by 5 bases and J by 0 bases, with 17 bases left in between. The CDR3 has 17 amino acids. The germline V gene has CDR1 LNHDA and CDR2 SQIVND (reference sequence). This CDR3 is CASSVTGHSSSGNTIYF. CDR3 bases: TGTGCCAGTAGTGTTACAGGGCACTCATCCTCTGGAAACACCATATATTTT.

This sequence joins TRBV9 and TRBJ2-5; 12 nucleotides match TRBD2. Germline CDR1 reads SGDLS; CDR2 reads YYNGEE. The ends lost 0 bases at V and 0 bases at J; junction bases unmatched: 6. This CDR3 region has 18 residues. The CDR3 region is CASSVGGLAGPYQETQYF. In DNA form, the CDR3 reads TGTGCCAGCAGCGTAGGCGGACTAGCGGGGCCGTACCAAGAGACCCAGTACTTC.

V usage is TRBV7-2 and J usage is TRBJ2-5; 8 positions agree with TRBD2. The CDR3 has 16 residues. V shed 5 bases, J shed 5 bases, and the junction held 13 bases outside the gene matches. Germline-derived CDR1 and CDR2 are SGHTA and FQGNSA. The CDR3 DNA sequence: TGTGCCAGCAGCCCCGGGGGGGGGTCGGGACGGGAGACCCAGTACTTC. Its protein product is CASSPGGGSGRETQYF.

The J gene is TRBJ2-2, the V gene TRBV7-2, with a weak D call TRBD1 (5 bases). Germline CDR1 and CDR2: SGHTA and FQGNSA. V lost 5 bases, J lost 4 bases, and 20 bases lay in between. The CDR3 totals 17 residues. CDR3 protein: CASSPGHRSKVTGELFF. Written as DNA, the CDR3 is TGTGCCAGCAGCCCAGGACACCGGAGTAAGGTCACCGGGGAGCTGTTTTTT. The variable domain in full, with the rest retrieved from reference TRBV7-2 and TRBJ2-2, is GAGVSQSPSNKVTEKGKDVELRCDPISGHTALYWYRQSLGQGLEFLIYFQGNSAPDKSGLPSDRFSAERTGGSVSTLTIQRTQQEDSAVYLCASSPGHRSKVTGELFFGEGSRLTVL.

J is TRBJ2-7 and V is TRBV5-4; 8 nucleotides agree with TRBD1. V gave up 5 bases and J gave up 4 bases; unmatched junction bases: 5. Germline values: CDR1 SGHNT, CDR2 YYREEE (reference sequence). The CDR3 totals 13 residues. The CDR3 spells CASSRGQDYEQYF. The CDR3 bases are TGTGCCAGCAGTCGGGGACAGGATTACGAGCAGTACTTC.

The chain employs TRBV29-1 and TRBJ2-4; the D gene is possibly TRBD2 (6 bases). The CDR3 totals 12 residues. The V end lost 2 bases, the J end lost 7 bases, and 9 bases lay between the germline ends. Per the germline V gene, CDR1 is SQVTM and CDR2 is ANQGSEA. CDR3 coding DNA: TGCAGCGTTGAATGGGGGAGGAACATTCAGTACTTC. Translating gives CSVEWGRNIQYF.

The V gene is TRBV5-1, the J gene TRBJ1-4; 11 positions match TRBD1. J gave up 7 bases and V 2 bases, and 4 bases lay outside the gene matches. The CDR3 is made up of 15 amino acids. The germline V gene has CDR1 SGHRS and CDR2 YFSETQ. This CDR3 is CASSLGTGGSEKLFF. In nucleotides, the CDR3 is TGCGCCAGCAGCTTAGGGACAGGGGGGAGTGAAAAACTGTTTTTT.

The chain joins TRBV24-1 to TRBJ1-2, with D unclear. Trimming took 1 base from V and 3 from J, leaving 8 bases between them. CDR1 and CDR2 from the germline V gene are KGHDR and SFDVKD. CDR3 size: 14 residues. The CDR3 loop reads CATSDFNIHYGYTF. The CDR3 region has the DNA TGTGCCACCAGTGATTTCAACATCCACTATGGCTACACCTTC.

This clone appeared a single time. This rearrangement joins TRBV9 to TRBJ1-1, with 7 bases matching TRBD1. V lost 4 bases to trimming and J lost 2 bases; unmatched junction nucleotides: 5. CDR1 and CDR2 from the germline V gene are SGDLS and YYNGEE. CDR3 size: 14 residues. CDR3 DNA: TGTGCCAGCAGCCCGGGACAGCGTAACACTGAAGCTTTCTTT. This sequence encodes CASSPGQRNTEAFF.

CDR3 nucleotides: TGTGCCAGCAGTGAAGGACAGGGACCCTCACCCCTCCACTTT. Amino acid sequence: CASSEGQGPSPLHF. The chain couples TRBV2 to TRBJ1-6; the match to TRBD1 covers 7 bases. The CDR3 has 14 residues. The germline V gene has CDR1 SNHLY and CDR2 FYNNEI. The J segment lost 10 bases and the V segment lost 1 base, leaving 4 bases of the junction unmatched.

The chain employs TRBV30 and TRBJ1-2; D perhaps matches TRBD1 (6 bases). Deletions cut 3 bases from V and 3 bases from J, with 11 bases between. The CDR3 consists of 13 residues. Germline CDR1 and CDR2: GTSNPN and SVGIG (reference sequence). CDR3 coding DNA: TGTGCCTGGAGGGGACAAGAGTACTATGGCTACACCTTC. It codes for CAWRGQEYYGYTF.

The chain uses TRBV19 and TRBJ1-1; 9 nucleotides align to TRBD1. CDR1 is LNHDA, CDR2 SQIVND, per germline (reference sequence). There are 15 residues in the CDR3. The V gene end was trimmed by 7 bases and the J gene end by 3 bases; junction bases not matched to a gene: 9. The CDR3 loop reads CASKPQGAGDTEAFF. CDR3 DNA: TGTGCCAGTAAACCACAGGGGGCGGGGGACACTGAAGCTTTCTTT. Full variable domain (outside the CDR3, taken from reference TRBV19 and TRBJ1-1): DGGITQSPKYLFRKEGQNVTLSCEQNLNHDAMYWYRQDPGQGLRLIYYSQIVNDFQKGDIAEGYSVSREKKESFPLTVTSAQKNPTAFYLCASKPQGAGDTEAFFGQGTRLTVV.

This chain joins TRBV18 and TRBJ2-1; TRBD2 agrees at 8 bases. V shed 2 bases, J shed 8 bases, and the junction held 11 bases outside the gene matches. CDR3 size: 16 residues. In germline, CDR1 is KGHSH, CDR2 LQKENI. CDR3 in DNA: TGTGCCAGCTCACCATTATCCGGGGGGGCCGGCGATGAGCAGTTCTTC. Translated, it gives CASSPLSGGAGDEQFF.

CDR3 in amino acids: CASSVFDLGGNEQFF. In DNA, the CDR3 is TGTGCCAGCAGCGTTTTTGACCTGGGGGGGAATGAGCAGTTCTTC. The J gene is TRBJ2-1, the V gene TRBV9; 7 bases align to TRBD2. There are 15 residues in the CDR3. Germline V CDR1 and CDR2: SGDLS, YYNGEE. Trimming cost V 2 bases and J 7 bases; bases outside gene matches: 9.

The chain couples TRBV19 to TRBJ1-2; 9 positions agree with TRBD1. This CDR3 region has 15 residues. The V and J ends lost 4 bases and 4 bases, in that order; junction bases with no gene match: 7. Germline CDR1 reads LNHDA; CDR2 reads SQIVND (reference sequence). The CDR3 sequence: CASSTDRGSGYGYTF. DNA of the CDR3: TGTGCCAGTAGTACCGACAGGGGGTCGGGCTATGGCTACACCTTC.